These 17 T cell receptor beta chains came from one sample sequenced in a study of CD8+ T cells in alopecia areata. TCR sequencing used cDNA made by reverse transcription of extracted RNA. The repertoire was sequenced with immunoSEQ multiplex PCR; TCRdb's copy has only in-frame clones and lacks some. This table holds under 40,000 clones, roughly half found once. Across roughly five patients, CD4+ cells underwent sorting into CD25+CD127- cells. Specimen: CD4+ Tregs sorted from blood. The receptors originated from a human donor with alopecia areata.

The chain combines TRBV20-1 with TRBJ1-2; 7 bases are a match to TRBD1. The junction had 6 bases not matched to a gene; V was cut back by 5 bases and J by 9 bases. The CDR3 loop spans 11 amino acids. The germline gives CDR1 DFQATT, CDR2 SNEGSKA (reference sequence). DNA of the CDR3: TGCAGTGCTGAGACAGGGTTAAGCTACACCTTC. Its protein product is CSAETGLSYTF.

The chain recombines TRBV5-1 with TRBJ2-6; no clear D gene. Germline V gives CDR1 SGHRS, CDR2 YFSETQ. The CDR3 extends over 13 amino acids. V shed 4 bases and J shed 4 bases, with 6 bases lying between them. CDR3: CASSLIGANVLTF. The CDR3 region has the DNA TGCGCCAGCAGCCTGATAGGGGCCAACGTCCTGACTTTC.

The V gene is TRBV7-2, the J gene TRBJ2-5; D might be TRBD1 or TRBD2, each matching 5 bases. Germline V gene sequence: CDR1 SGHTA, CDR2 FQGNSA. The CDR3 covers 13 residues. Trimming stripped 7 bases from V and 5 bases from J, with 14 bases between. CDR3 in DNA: TGTGCCAGCATCAAAGGGTGGGGGGAGACCCAGTACTTC. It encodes CASIKGWGETQYF.

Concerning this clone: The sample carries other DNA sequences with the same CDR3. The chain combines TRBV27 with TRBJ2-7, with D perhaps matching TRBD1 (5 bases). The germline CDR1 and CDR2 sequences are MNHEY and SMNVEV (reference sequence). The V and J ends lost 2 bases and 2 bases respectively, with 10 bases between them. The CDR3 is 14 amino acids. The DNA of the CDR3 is TGTGCCAGCAGTTTAATAGGGGCAGCCTACGAGCAGTACTTC. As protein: CASSLIGAAYEQYF.

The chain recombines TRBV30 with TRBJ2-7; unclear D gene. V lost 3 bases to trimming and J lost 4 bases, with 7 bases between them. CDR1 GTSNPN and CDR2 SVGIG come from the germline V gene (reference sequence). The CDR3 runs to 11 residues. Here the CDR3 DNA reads TGTGCCTGGAGCGGAACGTACGAGCAGTACTTC. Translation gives CAWSGTYEQYF.

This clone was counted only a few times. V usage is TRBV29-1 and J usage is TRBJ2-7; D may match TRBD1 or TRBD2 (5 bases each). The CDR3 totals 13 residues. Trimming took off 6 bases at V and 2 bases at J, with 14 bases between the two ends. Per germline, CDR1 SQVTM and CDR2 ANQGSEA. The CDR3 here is CSVERGPAYEQYF. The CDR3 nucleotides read TGCAGCGTAGAGAGGGGTCCCGCCTACGAGCAGTACTTC.

CDR3 protein: CASSLAGYGNTIYF. The CDR3 nucleotides read TGTGCCAGCAGTTTAGCCGGGTACGGAAACACCATATATTTT. The chain links TRBV28 to TRBJ1-3; no definite D call. The CDR3 runs to 14 residues. V lost 2 bases, J lost 4 bases, and 9 bases lay in between. Germline V gives CDR1 MDHEN, CDR2 SYDVKM.

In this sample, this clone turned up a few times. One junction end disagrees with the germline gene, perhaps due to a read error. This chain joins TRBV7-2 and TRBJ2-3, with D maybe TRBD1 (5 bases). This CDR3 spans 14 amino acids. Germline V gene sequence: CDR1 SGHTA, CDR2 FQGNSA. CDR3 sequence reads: CASSLLASRTGIDF. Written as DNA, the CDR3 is TGTGCCAGCAGCTTATTAGCTTCTCGAACAGGTATCGATTTT.

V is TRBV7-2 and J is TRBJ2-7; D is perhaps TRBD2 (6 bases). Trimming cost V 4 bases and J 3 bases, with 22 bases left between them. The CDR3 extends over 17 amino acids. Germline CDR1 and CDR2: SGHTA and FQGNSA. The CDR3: CASSSVDLASAYYEQYF. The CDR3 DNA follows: TGTGCCAGCAGCTCGGTAGACCTAGCTAGCGCCTACTACGAGCAGTACTTC. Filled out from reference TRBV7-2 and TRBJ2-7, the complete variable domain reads GAGVSQSPSNKVTEKGKDVELRCDPISGHTALYWYRQSLGQGLEFLIYFQGNSAPDKSGLPSDRFSAERTGGSVSTLTIQRTQQEDSAVYLCASSSVDLASAYYEQYFGPGTRLTVT.

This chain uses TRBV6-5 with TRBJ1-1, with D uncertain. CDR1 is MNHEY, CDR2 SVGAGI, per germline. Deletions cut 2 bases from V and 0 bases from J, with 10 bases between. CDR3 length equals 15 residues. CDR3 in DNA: TGTGCCAGCAGTTACAATGTACCAATGAACACTGAAGCTTTCTTT. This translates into CASSYNVPMNTEAFF.

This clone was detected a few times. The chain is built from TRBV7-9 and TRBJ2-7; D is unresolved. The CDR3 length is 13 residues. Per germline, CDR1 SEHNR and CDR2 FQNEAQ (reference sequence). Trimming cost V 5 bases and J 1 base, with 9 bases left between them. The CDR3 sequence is CASSQRNSYEQYF. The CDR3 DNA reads TGTGCCAGCAGCCAACGTAATTCCTACGAGCAGTACTTC.

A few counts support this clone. Here the CDR3 reads CASNTRVRPVTFF. CDR3 nucleotide sequence: TGTGCCAGCAACACCAGAGTTAGACCGGTCACTTTCTTT. The chain carries TRBV7-9 and TRBJ1-1; D gene ambiguous. The CDR3 has 13 residues. V was shortened by 7 bases and J by 12 bases, with 21 bases between the two germline ends. CDR1 and CDR2 (germline): SEHNR, FQNEAQ (reference sequence). The whole variable domain, filled in from reference TRBV7-9 and TRBJ1-1, reads DTGVSQNPRHKITKRGQNVTFRCDPISEHNRLYWYRQTLGQGPEFLTYFQNEAQLEKSRLLSDRFSAERPKGSFSTLEIQRTEQGDSAMYLCASNTRVRPVTFFGQGTRLTVV.

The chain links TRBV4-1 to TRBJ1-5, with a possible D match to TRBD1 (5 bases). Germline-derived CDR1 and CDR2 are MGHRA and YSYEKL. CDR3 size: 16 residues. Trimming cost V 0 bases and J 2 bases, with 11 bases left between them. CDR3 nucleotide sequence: TGCGCCAGCAGCCAAGACGGGGGGATCGGCAATCAGCCCCAGCATTTT. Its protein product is CASSQDGGIGNQPQHF.

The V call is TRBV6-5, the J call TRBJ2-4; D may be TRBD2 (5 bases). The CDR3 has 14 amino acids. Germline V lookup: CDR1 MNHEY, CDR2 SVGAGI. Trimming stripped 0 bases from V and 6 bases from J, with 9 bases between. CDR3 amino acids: CASSYSAGVNIQYF. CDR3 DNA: TGTGCCAGCAGTTACTCGGCGGGTGTAAACATTCAGTACTTC.

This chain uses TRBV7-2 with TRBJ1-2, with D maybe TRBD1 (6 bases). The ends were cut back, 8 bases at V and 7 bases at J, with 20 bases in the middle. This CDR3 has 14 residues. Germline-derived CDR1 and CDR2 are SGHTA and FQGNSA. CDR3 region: CASVRTQGGGGYTF. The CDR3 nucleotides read TGTGCCAGCGTCCGCACCCAAGGAGGGGGTGGCTACACCTTC.

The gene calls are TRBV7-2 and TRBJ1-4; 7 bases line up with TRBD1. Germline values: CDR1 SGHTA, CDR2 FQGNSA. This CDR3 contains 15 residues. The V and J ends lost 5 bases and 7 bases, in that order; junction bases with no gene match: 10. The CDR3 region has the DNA TGTGCCAGCAGCCCTCGACAGGGACGAGTTGAAAAACTGTTTTTT. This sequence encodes CASSPRQGRVEKLFF.

CDR3 residues: CASSQDGDPASTEAFF. The CDR3, as DNA: TGCGCCAGCAGCCAAGATGGGGACCCCGCGAGTACTGAAGCTTTCTTT. V is TRBV4-3 and J is TRBJ1-1; possibly TRBD1 for D (5 bases). Germline V gene data show CDR1 as LGHNA and CDR2 as YSLEER. Deletions cut 0 bases from V and 5 bases from J, with 16 bases between. The CDR3 consists of 16 residues.